This is a list of T cell receptor beta chains from one sample in a study of T cells after somatic rescue of genetic block. TCRdb keeps only in-frame clones here, not all; method: immunoSEQ multiplex PCR. Of 9,500 to 15,000 clones listed, 60% to 75% are singletons. The sample was peripheral blood mononuclear cells (PBMCs). The receptors were gathered from a boy aged 5 to 17. CDR3s include the opening cysteine and the closing phenylalanine or tryptophan. The D gene is left open where the match is weak. Only part of the rows carry a size: once, few, many, or a class if the clone is expanded.

J gene: TRBJ1-6; V gene: TRBV30; D gene: -; clone size: medium-sized; CDR3 protein: CAWSVPSWGSPLHF; CDR3 DNA: TGTGCCTGGAGTGTACCCTCTTGGGGTTCACCCCTCCACTTT
J gene: TRBJ2-1; V gene: TRBV7-8; D gene: TRBD2; clone size: -; CDR3 protein: CASSPPGLAGVSYNEQFF; CDR3 DNA: TGTGCCAGCAGCCCCCCGGGACTAGCGGGAGTCTCCTACAATGAGCAGTTCTTC
J gene: TRBJ1-4; V gene: TRBV19; D gene: -; clone size: -; CDR3 protein: CASSFSAGPATNEKLFF; CDR3 DNA: TGTGCCAGTAGTTTTTCCGCCGGGCCTGCAACTAATGAAAAACTGTTTTTT
J gene: TRBJ2-1; V gene: TRBV2; D gene: TRBD2; clone size: -; CDR3 protein: CASSVWPSGSKYEQFF; CDR3 DNA: TGTGCCAGCAGTGTATGGCCTAGCGGGAGCAAATATGAGCAGTTCTTC
J gene: TRBJ1-4; V gene: TRBV19; D gene: -; clone size: -; CDR3 protein: CASSTYKSGLNEKLFF; CDR3 DNA: TGTGCCAGTAGTACTTACAAGAGTGGGCTTAATGAAAAACTGTTTTTT
J gene: TRBJ2-7; V gene: TRBV5-1; D gene: TRBD1; clone size: -; CDR3 protein: CASASFLDRGKHEQYF; CDR3 DNA: TGCGCCAGCGCCTCTTTCCTCGACAGGGGTAAGCACGAGCAGTACTTC
J gene: TRBJ2-1; V gene: TRBV7-9; D gene: TRBD2; clone size: -; CDR3 protein: CASSLRGNEQFF; CDR3 DNA: TGTGCCAGCAGCTTGCGGGGGAATGAGCAGTTCTTC
J gene: TRBJ2-7; V gene: TRBV6-1; D gene: -; clone size: -; CDR3 protein: CASSDWRGNRGPGYEQYF; CDR3 DNA: TGTGCCAGCAGTGATTGGAGGGGGAATAGAGGACCGGGCTACGAGCAGTACTTC
J gene: TRBJ1-2; V gene: TRBV27; D gene: -; clone size: -; CDR3 protein: CASSPRSWGDYGYTF; CDR3 DNA: TGTGCCAGCAGTCCACGAAGCTGGGGCGACTATGGCTACACCTTC
J gene: TRBJ2-3; V gene: TRBV9; D gene: -; clone size: -; CDR3 protein: CASSVVTGLVTDTQYF; CDR3 DNA: TGTGCCAGCAGCGTAGTTACAGGCCTCGTCACAGATACGCAGTATTTT
J gene: TRBJ2-3; V gene: TRBV28; D gene: -; clone size: -; CDR3 protein: CASSLVYTDTQYF; CDR3 DNA: TGTGCCAGCAGTTTAGTGTACACAGATACGCAGTATTTT
J gene: TRBJ2-7; V gene: TRBV7-2; D gene: -; clone size: -; CDR3 protein: CASSLPGHYYEQYF; CDR3 DNA: TGTGCCAGCAGCTTACCCGGCCACTACTACGAGCAGTACTTC
J gene: TRBJ2-1; V gene: TRBV5-1; D gene: TRBD1; clone size: -; CDR3 protein: CASSGGTGSYNEQFF; CDR3 DNA: TGCGCCAGCAGCGGGGGGACAGGATCCTACAATGAGCAGTTCTTC
J gene: TRBJ1-2; V gene: TRBV18; D gene: TRBD1; clone size: -; CDR3 protein: CASSRLSRDRGQGGNYGYTF; CDR3 DNA: TGTGCCAGCTCACGCCTGTCCCGGGACAGGGGGCAAGGGGGAAACTATGGCTACACCTTC
J gene: TRBJ1-2; V gene: TRBV6-1; D gene: -; clone size: -; CDR3 protein: CASSEVAGNGYTF; CDR3 DNA: TGTGCCAGCAGTGAAGTAGCAGGGAATGGCTACACCTTC
J gene: TRBJ1-5; V gene: TRBV27; D gene: -; clone size: -; CDR3 protein: CASKGGNQPQHF; CDR3 DNA: TGTGCCAGCAAGGGGGGGAATCAGCCCCAGCATTTT